This TCR beta chain was profiled in a study of cytomegalovirus exposure and HLA in healthy donors. V was trimmed by 6 bases and J by 0 bases, leaving 9 bases between them. From germline, CDR1 is MNHNS and CDR2 SASEGT. The length of the CDR3 is 14 residues. Vbeta (60) and Jbeta (13) primers were used in the PCR. The table came from immunoSEQ multiplex PCR; TCRdb's copy has only in-frame clones and leaves some out. The sample lists about 76,000 clones; over 65% were seen once. As to this clone: Its antigen is not identified.

General observations from the study: Earlier analysis looked at TCR beta V segments, and most were productive about 90% or about 30% of the time.

The V gene is TRBV6-1, the J gene TRBJ2-4; D is perhaps TRBD2 (6 bases). The clonotype was recovered from a woman aged 40 to 50 in good health and CMV-seropositive. The sample taken for sequencing was PBMCs. Here the CDR3 DNA reads TGTGCCAGCAGCGGGGGTTTAGCCAAAAACATTCAGTACTTC. Translating it yields CASSGGLAKNIQYF.